The subject of this entry is one T cell receptor beta chain. The data belong to a study of cytomegalovirus exposure and HLA in healthy donors. The CDR3 sequence is 16 residues long. Germline CDR1 is MGHDK and CDR2 is SYGVNS. Trimming took off 6 bases at V and 7 bases at J, with 22 bases between the two ends. With 60 Vbeta and 13 Jbeta primers, the PCR was carried out. The repertoire was sequenced with immunoSEQ multiplex PCR; TCRdb's copy has only in-frame clones and lacks some. This sample has approximately 80,000 clones, with around 70% found just once. This chain connects TRBV25-1 to TRBJ1-5; weak D call: TRBD1 (6 bases). The receptor's source is a woman in her thirties or forties in good health and CMV-seropositive. What was sequenced was PBMCs. The CDR3 sequence is CASRGGQGGIQQPQHF. In DNA form, the CDR3 reads TGTGCCAGCAGGGGGGGGCAGGGTGGGATTCAACAGCCCCAGCATTTT.